Listed below are T cell receptor beta chains from one sample, sequenced in a study of T cell responses to AZD1222 COVID-19 vaccine. Generated by immunoSEQ multiplex PCR, the TCRdb table keeps only in-frame clones and is missing some. This sample has 96,000 or so clones, with roughly 90% found just once. The starting material was peripheral blood, obtained on day 0 of AZD1222 vaccination. All receptors come from an adult in good health. Each CDR3 is given with its conserved first and last residue. D genes are given only for firm matches. Clone size appears in some rows only: once, few, many, or a class for an expanded clone.

D gene: .
clone size: .
J gene: TRBJ1-1
V gene: TRBV30
CDR3 protein: CAWGGAEAFF
CDR3 DNA: TGTGCCTGGGGGGGAGCTGAAGCTTTCTTT

D gene: .
clone size: .
J gene: TRBJ2-7
V gene: TRBV6-6
CDR3 protein: CASSYHRDFYEQYF
CDR3 DNA: TGTGCCAGCAGTTACCACCGGGACTTCTACGAGCAGTACTTC

D gene: .
clone size: .
J gene: TRBJ2-7
V gene: TRBV27
CDR3 protein: CASSSGARYEQYF
CDR3 DNA: TGTGCCAGCAGTTCGGGGGCGCGATACGAGCAGTACTTC

D gene: .
clone size: .
J gene: TRBJ1-2
V gene: TRBV7-6
CDR3 protein: CASSLSSGIDGYTF
CDR3 DNA: TGTGCCAGCAGTCTTAGTTCAGGGATTGATGGCTACACCTTC

D gene: .
clone size: .
J gene: TRBJ2-5
V gene: TRBV30
CDR3 protein: CAWSGSGGQTQYF
CDR3 DNA: TGTGCCTGGAGTGGTTCCGGGGGCCAGACCCAGTACTTC

D gene: .
clone size: .
J gene: TRBJ2-7
V gene: TRBV4-1
CDR3 protein: CASSQDAASYEQYF
CDR3 DNA: TGCGCCAGCAGCCAAGATGCAGCCTCCTACGAGCAGTACTTC

D gene: .
clone size: .
J gene: TRBJ1-2
V gene: TRBV28
CDR3 protein: CASSLPGGYTF
CDR3 DNA: TGTGCCAGCAGTTTGCCGGGGGGCTACACCTTC

D gene: .
clone size: .
J gene: TRBJ1-2
V gene: TRBV12-3/TRBV12-4
CDR3 protein: CASSLNRSGGYTF
CDR3 DNA: TGTGCCAGCAGTTTAAACCGAAGCGGAGGCTACACCTTC

D gene: .
clone size: .
J gene: TRBJ2-7
V gene: TRBV19
CDR3 protein: CASSGAATYEQYF
CDR3 DNA: TGTGCCAGTAGTGGGGCCGCAACCTACGAGCAGTACTTC

D gene: .
clone size: .
J gene: TRBJ1-5
V gene: TRBV7-2
CDR3 protein: CASSLPGEQPQHF
CDR3 DNA: TGTGCCAGCAGCCTACCCGGGGAACAGCCCCAGCATTTT

D gene: TRBD2
clone size: .
J gene: TRBJ2-1
V gene: TRBV7-3
CDR3 protein: CASSPSSGPYNEQFF
CDR3 DNA: TGTGCCAGCAGCCCTTCTAGCGGCCCCTACAATGAGCAGTTCTTC

D gene: TRBD1
clone size: .
J gene: TRBJ1-4
V gene: TRBV5-1
CDR3 protein: CASSLQGTGATEKLFF
CDR3 DNA: TGCGCCAGCAGCTTACAGGGGACAGGGGCTACTGAAAAACTGTTTTTT

D gene: .
clone size: once
J gene: TRBJ2-2
V gene: TRBV19
CDR3 protein: CASSIDHGELFF
CDR3 DNA: TGTGCCAGTAGTATAGATCACGGGGAGCTGTTTTTT

D gene: .
clone size: few
J gene: TRBJ1-1
V gene: TRBV6-5
CDR3 protein: CASSGNWAEAFF
CDR3 DNA: TGTGCCAGCAGCGGGAATTGGGCTGAAGCTTTCTTT

D gene: TRBD1
clone size: .
J gene: TRBJ1-5
V gene: TRBV27
CDR3 protein: CASSFLGGRGFSNQPQHF
CDR3 DNA: TGTGCCAGCAGTTTCTTGGGAGGCAGGGGGTTTAGCAATCAGCCCCAGCATTTT

D gene: TRBD2
clone size: .
J gene: TRBJ2-5
V gene: TRBV5-4
CDR3 protein: CASSPLAGEETQYF
CDR3 DNA: TGTGCCAGCAGCCCCCTAGCGGGAGAAGAGACCCAGTACTTC

D gene: TRBD1
clone size: .
J gene: TRBJ2-5
V gene: TRBV5-1
CDR3 protein: CASSLAGQGISYQETQYF
CDR3 DNA: TGCGCCAGCAGCTTGGCCGGACAGGGGATCTCGTACCAAGAGACCCAGTACTTC

D gene: .
clone size: .
J gene: TRBJ2-7
V gene: TRBV6-5
CDR3 protein: CASRSGEGYEQYF
CDR3 DNA: TGTGCCAGCAGGTCAGGGGAGGGATACGAGCAGTACTTC